This TCR beta chain was profiled in a study of vaccination effects on CD4 cells after COVID-19. Expansion of antigen-specific CD4+ T cells with viral peptide pools was carried out by the ViraFEST assay before sequencing. With around ten days of culture completed, CD4+ T cells were isolated. As their vaccination, participants received two doses of either BNT162b2 or mRNA-1273. Researchers reported culturing two million PBMC in each well, adding approximately 10 IU/ml IL-2 and 10 ug/ml peptides. The CDR3 is made up of 19 amino acids. CDR1 MGHRA and CDR2 YSYEKL come from the germline V gene. With V trimmed by 1 base and J by 1 base, 8 bases remained unmatched. Findings of the study overall: The study found that only 1 of 255 vaccine-induced clones from healthy vaccinees cross-reacted with common cold coronaviruses.

With regard to this clone: Its antigen is undetermined.

The method was immunoSEQ multiplex PCR; TCRdb's version includes in-frame clones alone and lacks a portion of them. The data contain under 40,000 clones, approximately 84% of them singletons. This TCR was sampled from a human donor who received a COVID-19 vaccine. Some clones in this sample may be carry-over from other donors' samples. J is TRBJ2-6 and V is TRBV4-1; 9 bases line up with TRBD1. This specimen consisted of CD4+ T cells from PBMCs cultured with HCoV-NL63 spike peptides, obtained after COVID-19 vaccination. CDR3 coding DNA: TGCGCCAGCAGCCAAGCCCCGGGACAGGGTGAGTCTGGGGCCAACGTCCTGACTTTC. It yields the protein CASSQAPGQGESGANVLTF.